The 7 T cell receptor beta chains listed next were all sequenced from one sample in a study of blood T cell repertoires in COVID-19. Libraries were prepared by immunoSEQ multiplex PCR; TCRdb keeps only in-frame clonotypes and omits some of them. This sample carries roughly 40,000 clones, about four fifths of them seen once, and the ten largest clones take approximately 25%. The source material was peripheral blood. The receptors come from a human donor with acute or convalescent COVID-19. The donor label of this sample is uncertain.

The chain joins TRBV19 to TRBJ1-1; no clear D gene. The V and J ends lost 3 bases and 2 bases respectively, with 10 bases between them. The CDR3 spans 14 residues. Germline V CDR1 and CDR2: LNHDA, SQIVND (reference sequence). CDR3 DNA sequence: TGTGCCAGTAGTATGGCACGAAGAAACACTGAAGCTTTCTTT. It translates to CASSMARRNTEAFF.

This chain uses TRBV27 with TRBJ2-1; TRBD1 matches at 9 bases. Germline V gene sequence: CDR1 MNHEY, CDR2 SMNVEV (reference sequence). Trimming removed 9 bases from V and 5 bases from J; junction bases left unmatched: 8. The CDR3 spans 14 residues. The CDR3 coding sequence is TGTGCCAGTTTACGACAGGGGGGCAACAATGAGCAGTTCTTC. As protein: CASLRQGGNNEQFF.

This clone came up once. The chain employs TRBV18 and TRBJ2-3; D unclear. The germline V gene encodes CDR1 KGHSH and CDR2 LQKENI. This CDR3 is built from 17 residues. V dropped 0 bases and J dropped 0 bases, with 13 bases sitting between them. This CDR3 is CASSPPNAEASTDTQYF. CDR3 DNA sequence: TGTGCCAGCTCACCACCAAACGCCGAGGCTAGCACAGATACGCAGTATTTT.

This rearrangement joins TRBV18 to TRBJ1-1; a weak D match, TRBD1 (6 bases). CDR1 and CDR2 (germline): KGHSH, LQKENI. The CDR3 covers 16 residues. V was clipped by 4 bases and J by 2 bases, with 17 bases between them. CDR3 DNA: TGTGCCAGCTCACGAGGAAGGACAGCCTCAAACACTGAAGCTTTCTTT. Its translation: CASSRGRTASNTEAFF. The full variable domain, rest sourced from reference TRBV18 and TRBJ1-1, is NAGVMQNPRHLVRRRGQEARLRCSPMKGHSHVYWYRQLPEEGLKFMVYLQKENIIDESGMPKERFSAEFPKEGPSILRIQQVVRGDSAAYFCASSRGRTASNTEAFFGQGTRLTVV.

The chain has TRBV9 and TRBJ2-2; D not resolved. V gave up 4 bases and J gave up 1 base, with 5 bases separating them. Germline CDR1 SGDLS, CDR2 YYNGEE. This CDR3 has 13 amino acids. The CDR3 loop reads CASSFLNTGELFF. CDR3 bases: TGTGCCAGCAGCTTCTTGAACACCGGGGAGCTGTTTTTT. The full variable domain, rest sourced from reference TRBV9 and TRBJ2-2, is DSGVTQTPKHLITATGQRVTLRCSPRSGDLSVYWYQQSLDQGLQFLIQYYNGEERAKGNILERFSAQQFPDLHSELNLSSLELGDSALYFCASSFLNTGELFFGEGSRLTVL.

This chain uses TRBV6-5 with TRBJ2-7; TRBD1 matches at 8 bases. CDR1 MNHEY and CDR2 SVGAGI come from the germline V gene. This CDR3 spans 13 amino acids. Trimming removed 4 bases from V and 5 bases from J; junction bases left unmatched: 4. CDR3 protein: CASSLRQGNEQYF. In DNA, the CDR3 is TGTGCCAGCAGTTTGAGACAGGGGAACGAGCAGTACTTC.

The J gene is TRBJ1-2, the V gene TRBV19; 8 bases map to TRBD1. V was clipped by 10 bases and J by 2 bases; unmatched bases: 9. The germline CDR1 and CDR2 sequences are LNHDA and SQIVND (reference sequence). The CDR3 contains 14 residues. For the CDR3, the DNA is TGTGCCACCTCAGGACAGGGTTCGAACTATGGCTACACCTTC. Protein sequence: CATSGQGSNYGYTF.